Below, one TCR beta chain is given with its context. What it binds is not known. The data stem from a study of cytomegalovirus exposure and HLA in healthy donors. Study conclusions and caveats: Relative to equally common others, HLA-associated TCR beta chains showed greater clonal expansion in a later analysis. Productive rates of about 87% or about 30% were seen for most TCR beta V segments in an earlier analysis.

A multiplex PCR was run with 60 Vbeta primers and 13 Jbeta primers. Assay: immunoSEQ multiplex PCR; the TCRdb copy retains only in-frame clones and omits some. Its listing shows 60,000 to 70,000 clones. The CDR3 has 15 amino acids. Germline V gene lookup returns CDR1 SGHVS and CDR2 FNYEAQ. V dropped 5 bases and J dropped 6 bases, with 16 bases sitting between them. This sequence joins TRBV7-6 and TRBJ1-4, with a weak D call TRBD1 (5 bases). The sequence was collected from a boy younger than 18 in good health and CMV-seronegative. The material sequenced was PBMCs. CDR3 amino acids: CASSPRPGLDEKLFF. The CDR3, as DNA: TGTGCCAGCAGCCCCCGGCCAGGGTTGGATGAAAAACTGTTTTTT.